This paragraph reports one T cell receptor (beta chain). As originally analysed: It was from reference gene primer amplification that nucleated cell counts were estimated. Here immunoSEQ multiplex PCR was the method, and the copy in TCRdb shows in-frame clones only, minus some. V and J calls and clone size come straight from that table; D and trimming were deduced from the DNA. The sample yields tens of thousands of clones, more than 85% seen once. The data are from a study of blood T cell repertoires in COVID-19. Whole-study context: From the United States, Italy and Spain came samples of acute and convalescent COVID-19. Nucleic acid was either cDNA or gDNA, and it came from T cells, B-cell-depleted T cells, or PBMCs.

Germline V gene lookup returns CDR1 LGHDT and CDR2 YNNKEL (reference sequence). Losses at the gene ends were 4 bases for V and 0 bases for J; bases not matched to a gene: 8. The CDR3 spans 17 residues. The source material was peripheral blood. The receptor was isolated from a man aged 65 to 79 with active or convalescent COVID-19. The chain couples TRBV3-1 (or the pseudogene TRBV3-2) to TRBJ2-2; TRBD2 matches 7 bases. In DNA form, the CDR3 reads TGTGCCAGCAGCCGAGTTTGGAGCGGGGCGAACACCGGGGAGCTGTTTTTT. It translates to CASSRVWSGANTGELFF.